Sequencing of this T cell receptor beta chain was carried out in a study of blood T cell repertoires in COVID-19. For the study at large: COVID-19 samples from acute and convalescent phases originated in the United States, Italy and Spain. PBMCs, B-cell-depleted T cells, or T cells were the source of the cDNA or gDNA that made up the material.

Authors' methods: How many nucleated cells were present was estimated from reference gene primer amplification. The method was immunoSEQ multiplex PCR; TCRdb's version includes in-frame clones alone and lacks a portion of them. The D gene and trimming were derived from the DNA, and the V and J assignments and clone size from that table. The table lists some 130,000 clones, around nine tenths of them singletons. A few counts support this clone. Sequencing input: peripheral blood. This clonotype was sampled from a woman aged 70 to 79 with COVID-19, enrolled during active disease.

The CDR3 loop reads CASSAGTAQTNEQFF. In DNA, the CDR3 is TGCGCCAGCAGTGCAGGGACAGCACAAACCAATGAGCAGTTCTTC. This rearrangement joins TRBV10-1 to TRBJ2-1; 7 positions match TRBD1. The length of the CDR3 is 15 residues. Trimming at V came to 4 bases and at J to 6 bases, leaving 9 bases not matched to a gene. Germline V gives CDR1 WNHNN, CDR2 SYGVQD (reference sequence).